One sample yielded the 7 T cell receptor beta chains listed below, sequenced in a study of regulatory T cells in long-lasting Graves disease. Arm-PCR of CDR3 regions and iRepertoire HTBI primers were the basis on which TCR beta libraries were built. One entry per CDR3 protein results from TCRdb running MiXCR on the multiplex PCR reads. This sample carries 300,000 to 400,000 distinct CDR3 sequences, 16% of them seen once, and the ten largest clones take 30%. Time point noted: newly diagnosed GD, antithyroid drugs for less than 3 months. The TCR library used RNA extracted from PBMCs. This sample also belongs to another study, concerning T cells in Graves' hyperthyroidism and ophthalmopathy.

The sample in question was peripheral blood mononuclear cells (PBMCs), obtained at new diagnosis, from a patient treated with antithyroid drugs. All receptors come from a man in his forties with Graves disease.

This clonotype has a handful of counts. This chain uses TRBV24-1 with TRBJ2-7; TRBD2 is a possible D gene (5 bases). CDR1 is KGHDR and CDR2 is SFDVKD in the germline V gene. Between the trimmed V and J ends, which lost 3 bases and 11 bases, there was a span of 16 bases. The length of the CDR3 is 13 residues. The CDR3 coding sequence is TGTGCCACCAGTGATGACACCGTACGAGGGAAGTACTTC. Its protein product is CATSDDTVRGKYF.

This clonotype has a count of ten or more. The V gene is TRBV28, the J gene TRBJ1-5; weak D call: TRBD1 (6 bases). This CDR3 is 15 amino acids long. The V and J ends lost 4 bases and 3 bases respectively, with 13 bases between them. From germline, CDR1 is MDHEN and CDR2 SYDVKM. In DNA, the CDR3 is TGTGCCAGCAGTTATTTGGGGGCGGCCAATCAGCCCCAGCATTTT. Protein product: CASSYLGAANQPQHF.

The chain employs TRBV20-1 and TRBJ1-4, with D perhaps TRBD1 (5 bases). Trimming pared 1 base from V and 5 bases from J, leaving 17 bases between. The CDR3 sequence is 16 residues long. Germline loops: CDR1 DFQATT, CDR2 SNEGSKA (reference sequence). For the CDR3, the DNA is TGCAGTGCTAGAGCCCTGGGGGTGCAGGAAAATGAAAAACTGTTTTTT. This gives the protein CSARALGVQENEKLFF.

This clonotype was recorded at least ten times. The chain joins TRBV20-1 to TRBJ1-5; weak D call: TRBD1 (6 bases). This CDR3 comprises 13 residues. Deletions cut 4 bases from V and 4 bases from J, with 11 bases between. Per the germline V gene, CDR1 is DFQATT and CDR2 is SNEGSKA (reference sequence). The CDR3 spells CSATRTANQPQHF. The CDR3, as DNA: TGCAGTGCTACGAGGACAGCTAATCAGCCCCAGCATTTT.

This clonotype has at least ten counts. J is TRBJ2-5 and V is TRBV30; perhaps D is TRBD1 or TRBD2 (6 bases each). This CDR3 is built from 13 residues. Trimming left V 3 bases short and J 6 bases short, with 14 bases between. The germline CDR1 and CDR2 sequences are GTSNPN and SVGIG (reference sequence). CDR3 protein: CAWSGGLQKTQYF. The DNA of the CDR3 is TGTGCCTGGAGCGGGGGCCTACAAAAGACCCAGTACTTC. The variable domain in full, with the rest retrieved from reference TRBV30 and TRBJ2-5, is SQTIHQWPATLVQPVGSPLSLECTVEGTSNPNLYWYRQAAGRGLQLLFYSVGIGQISSEVPQNLSASRPQDRQFILSSKKLLLSDSGFYLCAWSGGLQKTQYFGPGTRLLVL.

This clonotype was detected many times. CDR3 sequence: CASSQTNGGNQPQHF. The CDR3 DNA reads TGTGCCAGCAGCCAGACAAACGGGGGCAATCAGCCCCAGCATTTT. The rearrangement joins TRBV3-1 to TRBJ1-5, with D unclear. The CDR3 totals 15 residues. CDR1 and CDR2 (germline): LGHDT, YNNKEL (reference sequence). Trimming cost V 3 bases and J 2 bases, with 11 bases left between them.

The V gene is TRBV20-1, the J gene TRBJ2-7, with 7 positions matching TRBD1. Unmatched junction bases numbered 16, after V lost 8 bases and J lost 6 bases. The CDR3 length is 14 residues. Germline V lookup: CDR1 DFQATT, CDR2 SNEGSKA (reference sequence). CDR3 coding DNA: TGCAGTCCTGCCCGGTTCGACAGGGTGGGCGAGCAGTACTTC. Its protein product is CSPARFDRVGEQYF.